These T cell receptor beta chains were read from a single sample in a study of blood T cell repertoires in COVID-19. Sequencing used immunoSEQ multiplex PCR; TCRdb keeps in-frame clones, though not all of them. The table lists roughly 300,000 clones, about 90% of them singletons. The sequenced sample consisted of PBMCs or T cells enriched from blood (not recorded which). These receptors were taken from a woman aged 25 to 45 who had recovered from COVID-19. CDR3s include the opening cysteine and the closing phenylalanine or tryptophan. The D gene is left open where the match is weak. Part of the rows lack a size; the others show once, few, many or a class for expanded clones.

V gene: TRBV5-1; clone size: -; J gene: TRBJ2-7; D gene: -; CDR3 protein: CASSLEGSSGVSEQYF; CDR3 DNA: TGCGCCAGCAGCTTGGAGGGCTCCTCAGGGGTCTCCGAGCAGTACTTC
V gene: TRBV5-1; clone size: -; J gene: TRBJ2-1; D gene: -; CDR3 protein: CASSLGLRSGTPTGNEQFF; CDR3 DNA: TGCGCCAGCAGCTTGGGCTTACGGAGTGGCACCCCCACGGGCAATGAGCAGTTCTTC
V gene: TRBV7-9; clone size: -; J gene: TRBJ2-2; D gene: TRBD1; CDR3 protein: CASSSGDRDTGELFF; CDR3 DNA: TGTGCCAGCAGCTCTGGGGACAGGGACACCGGGGAGCTGTTTTTT
V gene: TRBV19; clone size: -; J gene: TRBJ2-1; D gene: -; CDR3 protein: CASSITRGGRRGEQFF; CDR3 DNA: TGTGCCAGTAGTATAACAAGGGGGGGTAGAAGGGGTGAGCAGTTCTTC
V gene: TRBV5-1; clone size: -; J gene: TRBJ2-2; D gene: -; CDR3 protein: CASSGQYTGELFF; CDR3 DNA: TGCGCCAGCAGCGGGCAGTACACCGGGGAGCTGTTTTTT
V gene: TRBV7-2; clone size: few; J gene: TRBJ2-2; D gene: TRBD2; CDR3 protein: CASSPPLQRGGTGELFF; CDR3 DNA: TGTGCCAGCAGCCCGCCACTCCAGCGGGGGGGCACCGGGGAGCTGTTTTTT
V gene: TRBV5-1; clone size: -; J gene: TRBJ2-6; D gene: -; CDR3 protein: CASSFRFGSSGANVLTF; CDR3 DNA: TGCGCCAGCAGCTTTCGTTTCGGTAGCTCTGGGGCCAACGTCCTGACTTTC
V gene: TRBV3-1/TRBV3-2; clone size: -; J gene: TRBJ1-2; D gene: -; CDR3 protein: CASSQDRGLRGYTF; CDR3 DNA: TGTGCCAGCAGCCAAGACAGGGGATTGAGAGGCTACACCTTC
V gene: TRBV5-1; clone size: -; J gene: TRBJ1-2; D gene: -; CDR3 protein: CASSPDTYGYTF; CDR3 DNA: TGCGCCAGCAGCCCTGACACCTATGGCTACACCTTC
V gene: TRBV5-1; clone size: -; J gene: TRBJ2-5; D gene: -; CDR3 protein: CASSTSNSFQETQYF; CDR3 DNA: TGCGCCAGCAGCACATCGAACAGTTTCCAAGAGACCCAGTACTTC
V gene: TRBV3-1/TRBV3-2; clone size: -; J gene: TRBJ1-6; D gene: -; CDR3 protein: CASSQGLGGPGVLSPLHF; CDR3 DNA: TGTGCCAGCAGCCAAGGTCTTGGGGGTCCAGGGGTTTTATCACCCCTCCACTTT
V gene: TRBV10-3; clone size: -; J gene: TRBJ2-5; D gene: TRBD2; CDR3 protein: CAISESGGAETQYF; CDR3 DNA: TGTGCCATCAGTGAGAGCGGGGGTGCGGAGACCCAGTACTTC
V gene: TRBV2; clone size: -; J gene: TRBJ1-2; D gene: TRBD1; CDR3 protein: CASSGGTARDGYTF; CDR3 DNA: TGTGCCAGCAGCGGAGGGACAGCGAGGGATGGCTACACCTTC
V gene: TRBV11-2; clone size: -; J gene: TRBJ1-2; D gene: -; CDR3 protein: CASSPPGNYGYTF; CDR3 DNA: TGTGCCAGCAGCCCCCCGGGGAATTATGGCTACACCTTC
V gene: TRBV2; clone size: once; J gene: TRBJ2-3; D gene: TRBD2; CDR3 protein: CASSLRTSGGTDTQYF; CDR3 DNA: TGTGCCAGCAGTTTAAGGACTAGCGGGGGCACAGATACGCAGTATTTT
V gene: TRBV30; clone size: -; J gene: TRBJ1-1; D gene: -; CDR3 protein: CAWSSWGAGDTEAFF; CDR3 DNA: TGTGCCTGGAGCTCCTGGGGAGCAGGGGACACTGAAGCTTTCTTT
V gene: TRBV5-1; clone size: -; J gene: TRBJ2-3; D gene: TRBD2; CDR3 protein: CASRAGANSDTQYF; CDR3 DNA: TGCGCCAGCAGAGCGGGGGCTAATTCTGATACGCAGTATTTT
V gene: TRBV25-1; clone size: few; J gene: TRBJ2-2; D gene: TRBD1; CDR3 protein: CASSGPGQGNTGELFF; CDR3 DNA: TGTGCCAGCAGTGGACCGGGACAGGGGAACACCGGGGAGCTGTTTTTT
V gene: TRBV19; clone size: -; J gene: TRBJ1-3; D gene: TRBD1; CDR3 protein: CASSIGKDRASGNTIYF; CDR3 DNA: TGTGCCAGTTCCATCGGAAAGGACAGGGCCTCTGGAAACACCATATATTTT
V gene: TRBV6-4; clone size: -; J gene: TRBJ2-1; D gene: -; CDR3 protein: CASSESGESRNEQFF; CDR3 DNA: TGTGCCAGCAGTGAGTCAGGGGAGTCCCGCAATGAGCAGTTCTTC
V gene: TRBV5-1; clone size: -; J gene: TRBJ2-5; D gene: -; CDR3 protein: CASSLGGGEETQYF; CDR3 DNA: TGCGCCAGCAGCCTAGGGGGCGGGGAAGAGACCCAGTACTTC
V gene: TRBV1; clone size: -; J gene: TRBJ1-2; D gene: -; CDR3 protein: CTSDRGAIYGYTF; CDR3 DNA: TGCACCAGCGATCGGGGGGCGATCTATGGCTACACCTTC
V gene: TRBV6-5; clone size: -; J gene: TRBJ2-7; D gene: TRBD1; CDR3 protein: CASSLGQGVSYEQYF; CDR3 DNA: TGTGCCAGCAGTCTGGGACAGGGGGTCTCCTACGAGCAGTACTTC
V gene: TRBV28; clone size: -; J gene: TRBJ2-7; D gene: TRBD1; CDR3 protein: CASSFHTGGLEQYF; CDR3 DNA: TGTGCCAGCAGTTTTCATACAGGGGGGCTCGAGCAGTACTTC
V gene: TRBV5-1; clone size: -; J gene: TRBJ2-7; D gene: TRBD2; CDR3 protein: CASSLGQGSGLASSYEQYF; CDR3 DNA: TGCGCCAGCAGCCTCGGACAGGGATCGGGACTAGCGTCCTCCTACGAGCAGTACTTC
V gene: TRBV12-3/TRBV12-4; clone size: -; J gene: TRBJ2-7; D gene: -; CDR3 protein: CASSSRGAGEQYF; CDR3 DNA: TGTGCCAGCAGTTCTCGCGGGGCGGGGGAGCAGTACTTC
V gene: TRBV27; clone size: -; J gene: TRBJ1-3; D gene: -; CDR3 protein: CASSEGSGNTIYF; CDR3 DNA: TGTGCCAGCAGCGAGGGTTCCGGAAACACCATATATTTT
V gene: TRBV28; clone size: -; J gene: TRBJ2-2; D gene: TRBD1; CDR3 protein: CASRRDSPSGTGELFF; CDR3 DNA: TGTGCCAGCAGACGGGACAGCCCTTCGGGCACCGGGGAGCTGTTTTTT
V gene: TRBV10-3; clone size: once; J gene: TRBJ2-7; D gene: -; CDR3 protein: CAISESLGTIGYEQYF; CDR3 DNA: TGTGCCATCAGTGAGTCGTTAGGGACAATAGGGTACGAGCAGTACTTC